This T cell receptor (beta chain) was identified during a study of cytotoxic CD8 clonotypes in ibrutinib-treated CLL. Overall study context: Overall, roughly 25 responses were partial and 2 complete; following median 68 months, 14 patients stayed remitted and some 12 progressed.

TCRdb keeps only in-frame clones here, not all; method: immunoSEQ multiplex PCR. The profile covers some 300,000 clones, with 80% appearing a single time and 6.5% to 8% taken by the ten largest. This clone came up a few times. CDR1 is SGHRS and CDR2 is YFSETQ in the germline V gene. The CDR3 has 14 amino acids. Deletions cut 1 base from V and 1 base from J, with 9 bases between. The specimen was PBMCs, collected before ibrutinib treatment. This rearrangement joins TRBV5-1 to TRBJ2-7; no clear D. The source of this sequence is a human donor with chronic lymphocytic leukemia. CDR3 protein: CASSLSLASYEQYF. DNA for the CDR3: TGCGCCAGCAGCTTGAGTCTGGCTTCCTACGAGCAGTACTTC.